The 9 T cell receptor beta chains below all came from one sample that was sequenced in a study of early T cells in non-severe SARS-CoV-2 infection. TCRdb recomputed calls from the 5' RACE reads with MiXCR, one row per CDR3 protein. Of 55,000 to 65,000 distinct CDR3 sequences listed, over 7.5% are singletons. Sequencing was done on a sample of whole blood. These receptors were taken from an adult who was a healthcare worker with PCR-confirmed SARS-CoV-2 infection or an uninfected control (not recorded which).

This clonotype has at least ten counts. The chain uses TRBV29-1 and TRBJ1-6; no clear D. The germline V and J ends were trimmed by 7 bases and 5 bases, with 12 bases remaining between them. The CDR3 is 13 residues long. Germline V lookup: CDR1 SQVTM, CDR2 ANQGSEA. CDR3 coding DNA: TGCAGCGCCCGTTTGGGAGATAATTCACCCCTCCACTTT. Translating gives CSARLGDNSPLHF.

This clonotype was seen ten or more times. The chain combines TRBV14 with TRBJ2-1; possible D gene TRBD2, 6 bases. The CDR3 has 16 residues. Trimming took 0 bases from V and 0 from J, leaving 9 bases between them. Germline V CDR1 and CDR2: SGHDN, FVKESK. The CDR3 here is CASSQDLGSSYNEQFF. In DNA form, the CDR3 reads TGTGCCAGCAGCCAAGATCTCGGGAGCTCCTACAATGAGCAGTTCTTC.

There are many counts of this clonotype. The chain combines TRBV7-3 with TRBJ2-5; D unresolved. Germline V gene sequence: CDR1 SGHTA, CDR2 FQGTGA. The CDR3 is made up of 14 amino acids. The V and J ends lost 2 bases and 3 bases respectively, with 10 bases between them. The CDR3 DNA reads TGTGCCAGCAGCTTATACGGCAACAAAGAGACCCAGTACTTC. This codes for CASSLYGNKETQYF.

Only a few counts were recorded for this clonotype. This chain connects TRBV19 to TRBJ2-1, with 8 bases identical to TRBD2. J gave up 5 bases and V 7 bases, and 10 bases lay outside the gene matches. CDR1 and CDR2 from the germline V gene are LNHDA and SQIVND (reference sequence). The length of the CDR3 is 15 residues. The CDR3 sequence: CASTTITSGDNEQFF. CDR3 in DNA: TGTGCCAGTACCACGATAACTAGCGGCGACAATGAGCAGTTCTTC.

The chain combines TRBV6-6 with TRBJ1-4; D not certain. V was trimmed by 0 bases and J by 5 bases, leaving 13 bases between them. CDR1 and CDR2 from the germline V gene are MNHNY and SVGAGI (reference sequence). The CDR3 covers 16 residues. CDR3 in amino acids: CASSYSTTKKNEKLFF. CDR3 DNA: TGTGCCAGCAGTTACTCCACGACAAAAAAAAATGAAAAACTGTTTTTT.

Turning to this clonotype: This sequence may be a read error, since a much larger clone differs from it by one base. This chain links TRBV6-5 with TRBJ2-7; D uncertain. The CDR3 is 9 residues long. V lost 11 bases and J lost 6, with 8 bases in between. Germline CDR1 MNHEY, CDR2 SVGAGI. The CDR3 loop reads CACKCEQYF. Written as DNA, the CDR3 is TGTGCCTGCAAGTGCGAGCAGTACTTC.

This clonotype was counted between two and nine times. The chain links TRBV19 to TRBJ1-4, with D hard to call. Germline CDR1 is LNHDA and CDR2 is SQIVND (reference sequence). V lost 4 bases, J lost 0 bases, and 9 bases lay in between. The CDR3 consists of 15 residues. CDR3 nucleotide sequence: TGTGCCAGTAGTAAGCAGGCCGCAACTAATGAAAAACTGTTTTTT. It specifies CASSKQAATNEKLFF.

V usage is TRBV6-2 or TRBV6-3 and J usage is TRBJ1-2; D is unclear. Germline CDR1 reads MNHEY; CDR2 reads SVGEGT. V lost 6 bases to trimming and J lost 4 bases, with 18 bases between them. The CDR3 spans 15 residues. The chain's CDR3 is CASSDTDLKIYGYTF. The CDR3 region has the DNA TGTGCCAGCAGCGACACCGATCTGAAGATCTATGGCTACACCTTC.

This clonotype was recorded a few times. This chain uses TRBV25-1 with TRBJ2-1; perhaps TRBD2 as D (6 bases). The CDR3 sequence is 15 residues long. Germline V gene sequence: CDR1 MGHDK, CDR2 SYGVNS. The V end lost 2 bases, the J end lost 9 bases, and 17 bases lay between the germline ends. The CDR3 DNA reads as TGTGCCAGCAGTGAAGGGGGGAATTTGTTCAGTGAGCAGTTCTTC. Amino acid sequence: CASSEGGNLFSEQFF.